These T cell receptor beta chains were read from a single sample in a study of cytomegalovirus exposure and HLA in healthy donors. TCRdb's copy holds only in-frame clones and misses some; the assay was immunoSEQ multiplex PCR. The sample comprises 100,000 to 150,000 clones, under 85% of which are singletons, and approximately 4.2% rests with the top ten. The sequencing sample was made of PBMCs. The receptors shown here come from a male donor in good health and CMV-seropositive. Each CDR3 is given with its conserved first and last residue. The D gene is left open where the match is weak. Size tells how often a clone was seen (once, few, many) or the class of an expanded clone, and some rows leave it out.

D: TRBD2; size: few; V: TRBV15; J: TRBJ2-1; CDR3: CATEEGLAAYNEQFF; DNA: TGTGCCACCGAGGAGGGACTAGCGGCTTACAATGAGCAGTTCTTC
D: NA; size: NA; V: TRBV28; J: TRBJ1-1; CDR3: CASSPLATDTEAFF; DNA: TGTGCCAGCAGCCCCCTCGCTACGGACACTGAAGCTTTCTTT
D: NA; size: NA; V: TRBV28; J: TRBJ1-5; CDR3: CASRTRTVATQPQHF; DNA: TGTGCCAGCAGAACACGGACAGTCGCGACTCAGCCCCAGCATTTT
D: TRBD2; size: few; V: TRBV28; J: TRBJ2-1; CDR3: CASRPGTSESSYNEQFF; DNA: TGTGCCAGCAGACCCGGGACTAGCGAAAGCTCCTACAATGAGCAGTTCTTC
D: TRBD2; size: NA; V: TRBV19; J: TRBJ2-7; CDR3: CASSGTSGGRYEQYF; DNA: TGCGCCAGTTCCGGGACTAGCGGGGGGCGATACGAGCAGTACTTC
D: TRBD1; size: NA; V: TRBV27; J: TRBJ2-7; CDR3: CASRRPDRESSYEQYF; DNA: TGTGCCAGCAGACGCCCCGACAGGGAGAGCTCCTACGAGCAGTACTTC
D: TRBD1; size: NA; V: TRBV5-1; J: TRBJ1-1; CDR3: CASSLLGTGTSEAFF; DNA: TGCGCCAGCAGCTTGTTAGGGACAGGGACTTCTGAAGCTTTCTTT
D: TRBD2; size: NA; V: TRBV25-1; J: TRBJ2-1; CDR3: CASSAAGDYNEQFF; DNA: TGTGCCAGCAGTGCAGCGGGGGACTACAATGAGCAGTTCTTC
D: TRBD1; size: NA; V: TRBV29-1; J: TRBJ2-6; CDR3: CSVGGQGVGANVLTF; DNA: TGCAGCGTTGGGGGACAGGGGGTTGGGGCCAACGTCCTGACTTTC
D: TRBD1; size: NA; V: TRBV2; J: TRBJ1-1; CDR3: CASSDRGRLGLEAFF; DNA: TGTGCCAGCAGTGACAGGGGGCGCCTGGGATTAGAAGCTTTCTTT
D: NA; size: NA; V: TRBV7-2; J: TRBJ1-1; CDR3: CASSLLGVTNTEAFF; DNA: TGTGCCAGCAGCTTACTGGGAGTTACGAACACTGAAGCTTTCTTT
D: NA; size: once; V: TRBV11-2; J: TRBJ2-1; CDR3: CASSLEVSYNEQFF; DNA: TGTGCCAGCAGCCTCGAGGTCTCCTACAATGAGCAGTTCTTC
D: TRBD2; size: NA; V: TRBV30; J: TRBJ2-2; CDR3: CAWSALAGGPGELFF; DNA: TGTGCCTGGAGCGCACTAGCGGGGGGGCCCGGGGAGCTGTTTTTT
D: TRBD1; size: NA; V: TRBV7-9; J: TRBJ2-5; CDR3: CASSWVTGGETQYF; DNA: TGTGCCAGCAGTTGGGTGACAGGGGGGGAGACCCAGTACTTC
D: NA; size: NA; V: TRBV7-9; J: TRBJ2-2; CDR3: CASSFPVRWTLGGELFF; DNA: TGTGCCAGCAGCTTTCCAGTGAGATGGACTTTGGGGGGGGAGCTGTTTTTT
D: NA; size: NA; V: TRBV9; J: TRBJ2-5; CDR3: CASSTRPGETQYF; DNA: TGTGCCAGCAGCACGAGGCCCGGGGAGACCCAGTACTTC
D: TRBD2; size: NA; V: TRBV5-1; J: TRBJ2-1; CDR3: CASSLAAGGRYNEQFF; DNA: TGCGCCAGCAGCTTGGCGGCGGGGGGTAGATACAATGAGCAGTTCTTC
D: TRBD1; size: NA; V: TRBV6-5; J: TRBJ2-7; CDR3: CARDRVFEYPYEQYF; DNA: TGTGCCAGGGACAGGGTTTTTGAATACCCCTACGAGCAGTACTTC
D: TRBD1; size: once; V: TRBV7-6; J: TRBJ1-6; CDR3: CASSFRDSNNSPLHF; DNA: TGTGCCAGCAGCTTCCGGGACAGTAATAATTCACCCCTCCACTTT
D: TRBD1; size: NA; V: TRBV5-1; J: TRBJ2-6; CDR3: CASSSEGQTFSGANVLTF; DNA: TGCGCCAGCAGCTCCGAGGGACAGACATTCTCTGGGGCCAACGTCCTGACTTTC
D: TRBD1; size: NA; V: TRBV7-9; J: TRBJ1-6; CDR3: CASSPDREDSPLHF; DNA: TGTGCCAGCAGCCCGGACAGGGAGGATTCACCCCTCCACTTT
D: NA; size: NA; V: TRBV5-1; J: TRBJ2-3; CDR3: CASSLGLIVATDTQYF; DNA: TGCGCCAGCAGCTTGGGACTAATAGTCGCCACAGATACGCAGTATTTT
D: NA; size: NA; V: TRBV5-1; J: TRBJ2-3; CDR3: CASSLGPGRTDTQYF; DNA: TGCGCCAGCAGCTTGGGTCCAGGGAGGACAGATACGCAGTATTTT
D: TRBD1; size: NA; V: TRBV7-8; J: TRBJ2-7; CDR3: CASSFLGDRAREQYF; DNA: TGTGCCAGCAGCTTCCTCGGGGACAGGGCAAGAGAGCAGTACTTC
D: NA; size: once; V: TRBV7-2; J: TRBJ2-5; CDR3: CASSLNRVETQYF; DNA: TGTGCCAGCAGCTTAAACAGGGTAGAGACCCAGTACTTC
D: NA; size: NA; V: TRBV7-9; J: TRBJ1-6; CDR3: CSSSLTGRSYNSPLHF; DNA: TGTTCCAGCAGCTTAACAGGTCGCTCCTATAATTCACCCCTCCACTTT
D: NA; size: NA; V: TRBV30; J: TRBJ1-1; CDR3: CAWSLDREAFF; DNA: TGTGCCTGGAGTCTAGACAGGGAAGCTTTCTTT
D: TRBD2; size: NA; V: TRBV7-3; J: TRBJ2-7; CDR3: CASSLYGGGEQYF; DNA: TGTGCCAGCAGCTTATACGGGGGGGGCGAGCAGTACTTC
D: TRBD2; size: NA; V: TRBV7-3; J: TRBJ2-1; CDR3: CASSDTSGPYNEQFF; DNA: TGTGCCAGCAGCGACACTAGCGGGCCGTACAATGAGCAGTTCTTC
D: NA; size: NA; V: TRBV5-1; J: TRBJ2-6; CDR3: CASSPGTNSGANVLTF; DNA: TGCGCCAGCAGCCCCGGGACAAACTCTGGGGCCAACGTCCTGACTTTC
D: NA; size: NA; V: TRBV6-5; J: TRBJ2-7; CDR3: CASRLVGGGVYEQYF; DNA: TGTGCCAGCCGCTTAGTGGGAGGGGGGGTGTACGAGCAGTACTTC
D: TRBD1; size: NA; V: TRBV27; J: TRBJ1-1; CDR3: CASKRTGMTEAFF; DNA: TGTGCCAGCAAGAGGACAGGGATGACTGAAGCTTTCTTT
D: TRBD1; size: few; V: TRBV5-6; J: TRBJ1-1; CDR3: CASSLGYIGQGNTEAFF; DNA: TGTGCCAGCAGCTTGGGGTACATAGGACAGGGTAACACTGAAGCTTTCTTT
D: TRBD2; size: NA; V: TRBV11-2; J: TRBJ2-7; CDR3: CASSRDYYLSYEQYF; DNA: TGTGCCAGCAGCCGGGACTACTACCTATCCTACGAGCAGTACTTC
D: TRBD2; size: NA; V: TRBV4-2; J: TRBJ2-2; CDR3: CASSASGSSLPEELFF; DNA: TGTGCCAGCAGTGCTAGCGGGAGCTCTCTTCCCGAGGAGCTGTTTTTT
D: NA; size: NA; V: TRBV7-9; J: TRBJ2-3; CDR3: CASSLERADTQYF; DNA: TGTGCCAGCAGCTTAGAGAGGGCAGATACGCAGTATTTT
D: TRBD1; size: once; V: TRBV4-1; J: TRBJ2-1; CDR3: CASSQGGRGRPIAYNEQFF; DNA: TGCGCCAGCAGCCAAGGGGGAAGGGGGCGTCCAATCGCGTACAATGAGCAGTTCTTC
D: NA; size: NA; V: TRBV5-1; J: TRBJ2-5; CDR3: CASSLEGWEAQYF; DNA: TGCGCCAGCAGCCTGGAGGGCTGGGAGGCCCAGTACTTC
D: TRBD2; size: NA; V: TRBV5-1; J: TRBJ2-5; CDR3: CASSLARAGLAGGNQETQYF; DNA: TGCGCCAGCAGCTTGGCTCGAGCGGGACTAGCGGGAGGGAACCAAGAGACCCAGTACTTC
D: NA; size: few; V: TRBV21-1; J: TRBJ2-7; CDR3: CASSKAPSGDYEQYF; DNA: TGTGCCAGCAGCAAGGCCCCTTCCGGGGACTACGAGCAGTACTTC
D: NA; size: NA; V: TRBV15; J: TRBJ2-7; CDR3: CATSRSSGSAYEQYF; DNA: TGTGCCACCAGCAGAAGTTCAGGGTCGGCCTACGAGCAGTACTTC
D: TRBD1; size: NA; V: TRBV15; J: TRBJ1-5; CDR3: CATSGTGMGRGNQPQHF; DNA: TGTGCCACCAGTGGGACAGGGATGGGTAGGGGCAATCAGCCCCAGCATTTT
D: NA; size: NA; V: TRBV7-9; J: TRBJ2-7; CDR3: CASSLVPLEQYF; DNA: TGTGCCAGCAGCTTAGTCCCTTTGGAGCAGTACTTC
D: NA; size: NA; V: TRBV7-3; J: TRBJ1-2; CDR3: CASSLDGSRGSYTF; DNA: TGTGCCAGCAGCTTAGATGGATCCCGCGGGAGCTACACCTTC
D: TRBD1; size: NA; V: TRBV19; J: TRBJ2-2; CDR3: CASSSDRANTGELFF; DNA: TGTGCCAGTAGTAGCGACAGGGCGAACACCGGGGAGCTGTTTTTT